A selection of T cell receptor beta chains follows, all from one sample in a study of human T cells and chemical hapten exposure. TCRdb re-called the RACE reads through MiXCR, storing one row per CDR3 protein. The table records 240,000 or so distinct CDR3 sequences, approximately 8.6% of them present only once. The sample here was whole blood, taken in connection with sensitization to the hapten diphenylcyclopropenone (DPC). The origin of the receptors is a middle-aged woman with alopecia areata. Some clones in this sample may be carry-over from other donors' samples. Each CDR3 is given with its conserved first and last residue. A D gene is named only where the DNA matches it firmly. The size field is filled for only some rows; it gives once, few, many or a size class.

TGCGCCAGCAGCTCGGGACACTCGATCCTCTATGGCTACACCTTC CASSSGHSILYGYTF few . TRBJ1-2 TRBV5-1
TGTGCCAGCAGCACAGGAGTTCAAGAGACCCAGTACTTC CASSTGVQETQYF many . TRBJ2-5 TRBV3-1
TGTGCCAGCAGCCAAAGACAGGGTAACTACGAGCAGTACTTC CASSQRQGNYEQYF . TRBD1 TRBJ2-7 TRBV7-2
TGTGCCACCAGTCTCGGACAGGGGGCGCTTATCAACTATGGCTACACCTTC CATSLGQGALINYGYTF many TRBD1 TRBJ1-2 TRBV15
TGTGCCAGCAGCTTAGGTCGCGCAGAGACCCAGTACTTC CASSLGRAETQYF many . TRBJ2-5 TRBV7-2
TGTGCCAGCAGTTTAAGCTGGGCGGGGGCCTACGAGCAGTACTTC CASSLSWAGAYEQYF few TRBD2 TRBJ2-7 TRBV27
TGCGCCAGCAGCCAAGATTCCCCGAGGGAGGGCCACGGGGAGCTGTTTTTT CASSQDSPREGHGELFF . TRBD2 TRBJ2-2 TRBV4-1
TGTGCCAGCAGTTTAAGAGAGCTTTTCTACAATGAGCAGTTCTTC CASSLRELFYNEQFF few . TRBJ2-1 TRBV28
TGCGCCAGCCCCTCGGCGCGGGAGCCTTCCTACAATGAGCAGTTCTTC CASPSAREPSYNEQFF . TRBD2 TRBJ2-1 TRBV5-1
TGTGCCAGCAGCGTAGACCCCCAGAGGAGCTACACCTTC CASSVDPQRSYTF few . TRBJ1-2 TRBV9
TGTGCCAGCAGTCCCAGCAAGGGAATTGAAGCTTTCTTT CASSPSKGIEAFF many . TRBJ1-1 TRBV12-3/TRBV12-4
TGCAGTGCCATCAGACTAGCGGGAGTGGGTGGTGAGCAGTTCTTC CSAIRLAGVGGEQFF . TRBD2 TRBJ2-1 TRBV20-1
TGTGCCAGCACCGACCTCGGCCGTGGTGGCGATGAGCAGTTCTTC CASTDLGRGGDEQFF . . TRBJ2-1 TRBV12-3/TRBV12-4
TGTGCCACCAGTGATCCGCAGGGCGGCACTGAAGCTTTCTTT CATSDPQGGTEAFF few . TRBJ1-1 TRBV24-1
TGTGCCAGCACCTCCAGGGGGCGCGGATTGGACTACACCTTC CASTSRGRGLDYTF many TRBD1 TRBJ1-2 TRBV6-5
TGTGCCAGCAAGGCGAGCACAGATACGCAGTATTTT CASKASTDTQYF few . TRBJ2-3 TRBV6-2/TRBV6-3
TGCGCCAGCACGGGAGTATTAGGGACAGATACGCAGTATTTT CASTGVLGTDTQYF . . TRBJ2-3 TRBV5-1
TGCAGTGCTAGCAGCGCGACAGGGGAGTACGAGCAGTACTTC CSASSATGEYEQYF many TRBD1 TRBJ2-7 TRBV20-1
TGCAGCGTTGAAGATAGCCAGGGGTCCGGGGAGCTGTTTTTT CSVEDSQGSGELFF . . TRBJ2-2 TRBV29-1
TGTGCCAGCAGTGACTACAGCGCTGGGGGTTACGAGCAGTACTTC CASSDYSAGGYEQYF . . TRBJ2-7 TRBV25-1
TGTGCCAGCAGTGAATATACGGGACAGGGGAACTATGGCTACACCTTC CASSEYTGQGNYGYTF . TRBD1 TRBJ1-2 TRBV25-1
TGTGCCACAGGGGTCCCCCCATCCTACGAGCAGTACTTC CATGVPPSYEQYF few . TRBJ2-7 TRBV6-5
TGTGCCAGCAGACGCAGGACTAGCGGAAGACCCTCCTCCTACGAGCAGTACTTC CASRRRTSGRPSSYEQYF few . TRBJ2-7 TRBV21-1
TGTGCCAGCAGCCAACCGCGCGGGGACGAGCAGTACTTC CASSQPRGDEQYF . . TRBJ2-7 TRBV4-2
TGCAGTGCGCCGCAAGCGGGCACCGGGGAGCTGTTTTTT CSAPQAGTGELFF many . TRBJ2-2 TRBV20-1
TGTGCCTGGAGCGGGGGACTAGCGGGAGCCGATGAGCAGTTCTTC CAWSGGLAGADEQFF . TRBD2 TRBJ2-1 TRBV30
TGTGCCAGCAGTTACTCTCCTAATTCACCCCTCCACTTT CASSYSPNSPLHF many . TRBJ1-6 TRBV6-5
TGTGCCAGCAGACGACAGGGCATTCGGGCAGATACGCAGTATTTT CASRRQGIRADTQYF . TRBD1 TRBJ2-3 TRBV28